One TCR beta chain is described in this entry. This CDR3 region has 13 residues. CDR1 is SNHLY, CDR2 FYNNEI, per germline. The V end was cut by 5 bases, the J end by 8 bases, with 15 bases between. The data are from a study of blood T cell repertoires in COVID-19. Clones were read by immunoSEQ multiplex PCR, and TCRdb kept only the in-frame ones, dropping some. The sample has hundreds of thousands of clones, around 87% seen once. V usage is TRBV2 and J usage is TRBJ1-1, with D possibly being TRBD1 (5 bases). The sequence derives from a man aged 40-49 years in a cohort exposed to, infected with or recovered from COVID-19 (not recorded which). Sequencing was carried out using PBMCs or T cells enriched from blood (not recorded which). The CDR3: CASSKDITAEAFF. CDR3 coding DNA: TGTGCCAGCAGTAAGGACATTACGGCCGAAGCTTTCTTT.